The T cell receptor beta chain described here comes from a study of T-cell reconstitution after alpha-beta-depleted transplantation in children. Study findings and constraints: Newly generated T cells supplied most T-cell counts and diversity one year post-transplant. Surviving recipient T cells and thymic progenitors produced the high day-60 TCRbeta diversity seen in some patients. Several hundred graft clones that had expanded were reportedly the source of alpha-beta T cells about two months after transplant.

Researchers prepared the TCRbeta library using unique molecular identifiers, the study reports. Each CDR3 protein is one row after TCRdb ran MiXCR on the PCR reads. The table lists about 420,000 distinct CDR3 sequences, around 15% of them singletons. There are 12 residues in the CDR3. CDR1 and CDR2 from the germline V gene are SGHRS and YFSETQ. Trimming pared 3 bases from V and 9 bases from J, leaving 13 bases between. This clonotype was observed a few times. The antigen is not known. J is TRBJ2-7 and V is TRBV5-1, with D possibly TRBD1 on 5 matching bases. The sample was PBMCs, mostly from graft donor cells, taken 360 days after TCRalphabeta/CD19-depleted stem cell transplant. The source of this sequence is a boy under three years old who had a stem cell transplant for Wiskott-Aldrich syndrome, so the T cells may come from the graft donor. In nucleotides, the CDR3 is TGCGCCAGCAGCTCAGTTCAGGGTGCGCAGTACTTC. It codes for CASSSVQGAQYF. Full variable domain (missing parts from reference TRBV5-1 and TRBJ2-7): KAGVTQTPRYLIKTRGQQVTLSCSPISGHRSVSWYQQTPGQGLQFLFEYFSETQRNKGNFPGRFSGRQFSNSRSEMNVSTLELGDSALYLCASSSVQGAQYFGPGTRLTVT.